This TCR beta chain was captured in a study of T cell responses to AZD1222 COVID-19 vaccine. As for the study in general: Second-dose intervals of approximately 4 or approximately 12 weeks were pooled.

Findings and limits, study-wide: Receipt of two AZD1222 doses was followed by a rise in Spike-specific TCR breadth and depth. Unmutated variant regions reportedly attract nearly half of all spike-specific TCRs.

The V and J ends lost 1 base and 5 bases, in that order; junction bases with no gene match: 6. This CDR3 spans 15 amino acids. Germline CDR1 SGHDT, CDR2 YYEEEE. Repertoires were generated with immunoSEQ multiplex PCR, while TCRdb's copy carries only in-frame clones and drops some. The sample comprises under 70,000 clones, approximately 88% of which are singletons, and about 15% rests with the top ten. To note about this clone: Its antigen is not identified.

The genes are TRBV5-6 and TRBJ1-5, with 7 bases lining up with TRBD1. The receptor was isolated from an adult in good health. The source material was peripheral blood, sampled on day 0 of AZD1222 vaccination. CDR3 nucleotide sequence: TGTGCCAGCAGCTTGCGAGACAGGGACCATCAGCCCCAGCATTTT. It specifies CASSLRDRDHQPQHF.